This T cell receptor beta chain was recovered during a study of T cell changes during pregnancy in multiple sclerosis. Sequenced by immunoSEQ multiplex PCR; TCRdb stores in-frame clones only, minus some. The table records just over 50,000 clones, around 94% of them present only once. This clone was found once. V lost 3 bases to trimming and J lost 5 bases, with 7 bases between them. This CDR3 has 12 residues. The receptor was derived from a female donor with multiple sclerosis, enrolled in a pregnancy study. The chain has TRBV23-1 and TRBJ1-1; the D is unclear. TRBV23-1 is labeled an ORF, and its function is uncertain. The sequencing used CD4+ T cells from peripheral blood mononuclear cells, collected in the second trimester of pregnancy. CDR3 nucleotide sequence: TGCGCCAGCAGTCATAACGGTACTGAAGCTTTCTTT. This gives the protein CASSHNGTEAFF.